This T cell receptor (beta chain) was identified in a study of tumor-infiltrating lymphocytes in primary liver carcinoma. Production of TCR beta cDNA used roughly 0.55 ug total RNA together with a constant-region primer. It was through three nested multiplex PCR rounds of slightly modified ARM-PCR that TCR beta libraries arose. PCR rounds one and two used TRBV1-TRBV30 forward primers with a C-beta reverse primer for around 11 cycles each. One entry per CDR3 protein results from TCRdb running MiXCR on the multiplex PCR reads. Of approximately 120,000 distinct CDR3 sequences listed, around 64% are singletons. The CDR3 is 13 amino acids. Germline CDR1 and CDR2: SGHNT and YYREEE (reference sequence). J lost 10 bases, V lost 4 bases, and 10 bases had no gene match. This clonotype was seen a handful of times. A read error is possible here, since a much larger clone lies one base away. Investigators took RNA and DNA out together from 20-30 mg of unsorted bulk tissue. Primary liver carcinomas in the patients were surgically resected.

This TCR came from a woman in her sixties with primary liver carcinoma and hepatitis B virus infection. J is TRBJ1-2 and V is TRBV5-4, with TRBD1 matching over 7 bases. The sequenced material came from liver tumor tissue from sampling region 3. Documented subset: tumor region T3, left-lateral pole. This chain's CDR3 is CASSHGQVSDYTF. The CDR3 coding sequence is TGTGCCAGCAGCCACGGACAGGTCTCTGACTACACCTTC.